This TCR beta chain was captured in a study of identical twins (dated by TCRdb to about 2016). Notes on the research overall: To test whether fetal clonotypes persist, this study deep-sequenced TCR alpha and beta repertoires from monozygotic twins, from unrelated adults of various ages, and from cord blood. To rule out contamination, the twin experiments were replicated at different times with different library preparation protocols. Broad study findings and their caveats: Because the same donors could not be followed over many years, the conclusions depended on cross-sectional statistical analysis. Abundant cord blood beta clonotypes carried fewer insertions; young adult naive repertoires showed a weaker similar trend, while memory repertoires showed none. The excess sharing between twins in beta out-of-frame sequences was weaker because fewer shared sequences reduced the signal-to-noise ratio. Zero-insertion analyses could be partly confounded by invariant T cells such as MAIT and iNKT, though diverse VJ usage argued against such confounding for most clonotypes. Out-of-frame TCR alpha sharing in monozygotic twins was systematically underestimated by recombination models, whereas sharing between unrelated individuals was in agreement with the recombination models. Compared with coincidental sharing between unrelated individuals, out-of-frame TCR alpha sequences shared between twins had an excess of sequences with low generation probability.

The library came from 5' RACE. For sequencing, an Illumina HiSeq 2000 was employed. A universal primer binding site was introduced by template switching, and a unique molecular identifier was present in the final cDNA, enabling accurate counting of TCR cDNA molecules. First-strand cDNA for TCR alpha and beta chains was synthesized from specific primers in the conserved constant-segment region. To control for contamination, each cDNA library was double barcoded with a SMART-Mk sample barcode plus Illumina barcodes. TruSeq adapter sequences along with Illumina sample barcodes were introduced in two successive PCR steps. TCR alpha and beta cDNA libraries were sequenced on the Illumina HiSeq platform with custom primers. On the study's bioinformatics: Raw reads were processed with MiGEC to extract unique molecular identifiers, and MiXCR was used to determine CDR3 positions. For each individual, recombination models were inferred using an EM algorithm with the repgenHMM and IGoR tools. The tcR package in R was used for shared clonotype analysis, with sharing normalized by the product of cloneset sizes. To study raw recombination free of thymic and clonal selection effects, out-of-frame nonproductive sequences were analyzed. The public reads were run again by TCRdb, first through fastp at Q25 and then through MiXCR, and only productive beta chains were kept. All rows with the same CDR3 protein become a single entry with the most common DNA and genes. The V and J calls reflect TCRdb's pipeline rather than the authors' work. This sample gives 1.5 million to 2 million distinct CDR3 sequences in total; around 33% of them show up just once. Less than 0.35% of the sample belongs to the ten largest clones.

Every donor in the study was a healthy Caucasian. Concerning this clonotype: Its cognate antigen has yet to be identified. No qualities accompany the bases; no much larger clone lies one base away.

Including cysteine and phenylalanine, the CDR3 has 15 amino acids. The retained sequence is limited to the CDR3, 45 bases, with the frame set at the first base. Taken from the germline V gene, the CDR1 and CDR2 loops are SQVTM and ANQGSEA. The sequence came from a newborn girl in good health. Input material: cord blood. This chain joins TRBV29-1 to TRBJ2-5; TRBD1 matches 8 bases in the middle. The J call is in doubt because the DNA end fits TRBJ2-7 better. In nucleotides, the sequence is TGCAGCGTTGAAGGAGCGTCAGGGGGCGAATACGAGCAGTACTTC. This sequence encodes CSVEGASGGEYEQYF.